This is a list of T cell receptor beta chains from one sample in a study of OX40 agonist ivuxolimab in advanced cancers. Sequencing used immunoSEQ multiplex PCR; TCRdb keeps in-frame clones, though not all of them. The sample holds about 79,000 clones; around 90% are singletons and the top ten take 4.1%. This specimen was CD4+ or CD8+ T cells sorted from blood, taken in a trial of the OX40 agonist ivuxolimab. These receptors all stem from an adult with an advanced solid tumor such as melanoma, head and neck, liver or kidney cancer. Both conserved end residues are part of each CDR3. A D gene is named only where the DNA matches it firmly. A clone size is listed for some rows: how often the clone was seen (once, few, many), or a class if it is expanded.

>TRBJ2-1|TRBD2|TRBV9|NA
CASTRTGTSGGEQFF
TGTGCCAGCACCCGAACCGGGACTAGCGGGGGTGAGCAGTTCTTC
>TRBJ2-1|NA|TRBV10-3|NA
CAIGGLNSSYNEQFF
TGTGCCATAGGAGGCTTAAACAGCTCCTACAATGAGCAGTTCTTC
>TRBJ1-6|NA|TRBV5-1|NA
CASSVGLNSPLHF
TGCGCCAGCAGCGTCGGACTAAATTCACCCCTCCACTTT
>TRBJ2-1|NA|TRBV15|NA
CATSRLERPYNEQFF
TGTGCCACCAGCAGACTCGAGCGGCCCTACAATGAGCAGTTCTTC
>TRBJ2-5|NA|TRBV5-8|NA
CASSFYTPYQETQYF
TGTGCCAGCAGCTTCTATACTCCTTACCAAGAGACCCAGTACTTC
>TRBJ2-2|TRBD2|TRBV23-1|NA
CASSQRRTVAGYNTGELFF
TGCGCCAGCAGTCAACGCCGGACGGTAGCGGGATACAACACCGGGGAGCTGTTTTTT
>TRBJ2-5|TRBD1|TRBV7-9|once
CASSLGTGNQETQYF
TGTGCCAGCAGCTTAGGGACAGGTAACCAAGAGACCCAGTACTTC
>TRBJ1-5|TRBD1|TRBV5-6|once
CASSLTGGHQHF
TGTGCCAGCAGCTTGACAGGGGGACACCAGCATTTT
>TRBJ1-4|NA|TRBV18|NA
CASSPRRWVRGEKLFF
TGTGCCAGCTCACCGCGTCGTTGGGTTAGAGGGGAAAAACTGTTTTTT
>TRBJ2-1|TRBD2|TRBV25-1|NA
CASSETSGSLNEQFF
TGTGCCAGCAGTGAGACTAGCGGGAGTCTCAATGAGCAGTTCTTC
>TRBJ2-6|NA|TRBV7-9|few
CASRSSGANVLTF
TGTGCCAGCAGGAGTTCTGGGGCCAACGTCCTGACTTTC
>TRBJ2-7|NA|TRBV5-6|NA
CASSLTGTYEQYF
TGTGCCAGCAGCTTGACGGGAACCTACGAGCAGTACTTC
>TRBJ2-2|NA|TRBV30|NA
CAWSKAANTGELFF
TGTGCCTGGAGTAAAGCGGCGAACACCGGGGAGCTGTTTTTT
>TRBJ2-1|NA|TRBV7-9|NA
CASSLVGGRRRSYNEQFF
TGTGCCAGCAGCTTAGTTGGGGGTAGGCGTCGCTCCTACAATGAGCAGTTCTTC
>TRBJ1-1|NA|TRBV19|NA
CASSRNSERTEAFF
TGTGCCAGTAGTCGGAACTCAGAGAGAACTGAAGCTTTCTTT
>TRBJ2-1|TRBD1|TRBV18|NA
CASSPIGQGQFF
TGTGCCAGCTCACCAATCGGACAGGGTCAGTTCTTC
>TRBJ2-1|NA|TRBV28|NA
CASSLRTLTYNEQFF
TGTGCCAGCAGCTTAAGGACACTCACCTACAATGAGCAGTTCTTC
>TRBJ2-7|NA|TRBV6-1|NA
CASSFGRYEQYF
TGTGCCAGCAGTTTCGGGCGATACGAGCAGTACTTC
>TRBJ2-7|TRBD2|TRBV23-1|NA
CASFGTSGAGDYEQYF
TGCGCCAGCTTCGGGACTAGCGGGGCCGGGGACTACGAGCAGTACTTC
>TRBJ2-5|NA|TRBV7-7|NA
CASSLALSQETQYF
TGTGCTAGCAGCTTAGCATTGTCTCAAGAGACCCAGTACTTC
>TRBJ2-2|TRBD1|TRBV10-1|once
CASSDWDRGNTGELFF
TGCGCCAGCAGTGATTGGGACAGGGGGAACACCGGGGAGCTGTTTTTT
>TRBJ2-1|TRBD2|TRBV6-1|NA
CASSVLAGYEQFF
TGTGCCAGCAGTGTCCTAGCGGGGTATGAGCAGTTCTTC
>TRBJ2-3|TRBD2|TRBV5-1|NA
CASSHGTSGFTDTQYF
TGCGCCAGCAGCCATGGGACTAGCGGATTCACAGATACGCAGTATTTT
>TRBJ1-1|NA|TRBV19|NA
CASSRGGSQNTEAFF
TGTGCCAGTAGTAGGGGGGGCAGCCAGAACACTGAAGCTTTCTTT
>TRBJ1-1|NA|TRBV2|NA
CASTTEVNTEAFF
TGTGCCAGCACGACAGAGGTCAACACTGAAGCTTTCTTT
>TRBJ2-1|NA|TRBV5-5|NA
CASSLDVSHNEQFF
TGTGCCAGCAGCTTGGATGTGAGCCACAATGAGCAGTTCTTC
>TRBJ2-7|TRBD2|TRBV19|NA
CASSILAGGPYEQYF
TGTGCCAGTAGTATTTTAGCGGGAGGGCCTTACGAGCAGTACTTC
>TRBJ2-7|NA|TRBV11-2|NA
CASSPNVGPVGQYF
TGTGCCAGCAGCCCCAACGTGGGCCCCGTCGGGCAGTACTTC
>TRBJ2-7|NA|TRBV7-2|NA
CASSDTGTYYEQYF
TGTGCCAGCAGCGATACCGGGACTTACTACGAGCAGTACTTC
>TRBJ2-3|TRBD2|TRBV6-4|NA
CASSDSWLAGIDTQYF
TGTGCCAGCAGTGACTCTTGGCTAGCGGGAATTGATACGCAGTATTTT
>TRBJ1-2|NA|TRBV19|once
CASSPPQANYGYTF
TGTGCCAGTAGTCCCCCCCAGGCTAACTATGGCTACACCTTC
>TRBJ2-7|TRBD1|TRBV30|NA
CAWSVWGTGVNEQYF
TGTGCCTGGAGTGTATGGGGGACAGGGGTGAACGAGCAGTACTTC
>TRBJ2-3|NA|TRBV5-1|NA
CASSVARNTDTQYF
TGCGCCAGCAGCGTCGCTAGAAATACAGATACGCAGTATTTT
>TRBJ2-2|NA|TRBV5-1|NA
CASSLDVNTGELFF
TGCGCCAGCAGCTTGGATGTGAACACCGGGGAGCTGTTTTTT
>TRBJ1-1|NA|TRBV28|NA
CASSLARVNTEAFF
TGTGCCAGCAGTTTAGCTAGAGTAAACACTGAAGCTTTCTTT
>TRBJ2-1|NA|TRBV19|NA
CASNQGLIYNEQFF
TGTGCCAGTAATCAGGGGCTGATATACAATGAGCAGTTCTTC
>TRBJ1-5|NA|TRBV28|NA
CASSFLGGQTNQPQHF
TGTGCCAGCAGTTTCCTCGGAGGGCAGACCAATCAGCCCCAGCATTTT
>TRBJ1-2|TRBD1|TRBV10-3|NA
CAIRDRDRGLYGYTF
TGTGCCATCAGGGATCGGGACAGGGGGCTCTATGGCTACACCTTC
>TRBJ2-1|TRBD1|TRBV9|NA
CASSPGQDGEQFF
TGTGCCAGCAGCCCGGGACAGGATGGTGAGCAGTTCTTC
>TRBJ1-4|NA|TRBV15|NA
CATSRDRGSSAKLFF
TGTGCCACCAGCAGAGATCGGGGCAGTTCGGCGAAACTGTTTTTT
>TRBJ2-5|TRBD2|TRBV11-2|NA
CASRPTLAGGETQYF
TGTGCCAGCAGACCTACACTAGCGGGTGGAGAGACCCAGTACTTC
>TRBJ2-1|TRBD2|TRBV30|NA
CAWSLTSGQSFSNEQFF
TGTGCCTGGAGTCTAACTAGCGGACAATCATTTTCCAATGAGCAGTTCTTC
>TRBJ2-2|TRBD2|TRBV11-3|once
CASGEIAGSGGELFF
TGTGCCAGCGGGGAAATAGCGGGATCCGGCGGGGAGCTGTTTTTT
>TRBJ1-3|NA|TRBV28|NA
CASSFGAKSSGNTIYF
TGTGCCAGCAGTTTTGGGGCTAAAAGCTCTGGAAACACCATATATTTT
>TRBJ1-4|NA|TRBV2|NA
CASSERLPTNEKLFF
TGTGCCAGCAGTGAACGCCTTCCAACTAATGAAAAACTGTTTTTT
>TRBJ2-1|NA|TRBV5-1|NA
CASSYGTLNEQFF
TGCGCCAGCAGCTACGGGACTCTGAATGAGCAGTTCTTC
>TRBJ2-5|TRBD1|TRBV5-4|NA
CASSKEGTEETQYF
TGTGCCAGCAGCAAGGAAGGGACAGAAGAGACCCAGTACTTC
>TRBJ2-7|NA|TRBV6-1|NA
CASSEQAYEQYF
TGTGCCAGCAGTGAACAAGCCTACGAGCAGTACTTC
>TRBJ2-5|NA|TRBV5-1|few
CASSDAWETQYF
TGCGCCAGCAGTGATGCCTGGGAGACCCAGTACTTC
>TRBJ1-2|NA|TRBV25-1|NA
CASRQQDYGYTF
TGTGCCAGCAGACAGCAAGACTATGGCTACACCTTC
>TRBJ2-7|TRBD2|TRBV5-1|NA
CASRGSSGSNEQYF
TGCGCCAGCAGGGGGTCTAGCGGGAGCAACGAGCAGTACTTC
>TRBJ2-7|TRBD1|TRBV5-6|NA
CASSLQGESDEQYF
TGTGCCAGCAGCTTACAGGGGGAGAGCGACGAGCAGTACTTC
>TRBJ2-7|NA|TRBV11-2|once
CASSSGPSEQYF
TGTGCCAGCAGCTCGGGACCCAGCGAGCAGTACTTC
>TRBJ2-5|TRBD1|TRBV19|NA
CASSIGTGGKTQYF
TGTGCCAGTAGTATCGGGACAGGGGGAAAGACCCAGTACTTC
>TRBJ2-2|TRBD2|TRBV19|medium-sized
CASRPRGEGAGELFF
TGTGCCAGTAGGCCACGGGGGGAAGGGGCCGGGGAGCTGTTTTTT
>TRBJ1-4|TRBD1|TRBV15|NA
CATSALQGAGEKLFF
TGTGCCACCAGTGCCCTACAGGGGGCTGGTGAAAAACTGTTTTTT
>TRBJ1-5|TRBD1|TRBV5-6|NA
CASSLVDRGSNIDNQPQHF
TGTGCCAGCAGCTTGGTAGACAGGGGGAGCAATATTGACAATCAGCCCCAGCATTTT
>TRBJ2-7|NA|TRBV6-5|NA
CASSRDLSSYEQYF
TGTGCCAGCAGTCGGGACCTGAGCTCCTACGAGCAGTACTTC
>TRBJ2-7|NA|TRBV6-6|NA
CASSPVPYEQYF
TGTGCCAGCAGTCCTGTCCCCTACGAGCAGTACTTC